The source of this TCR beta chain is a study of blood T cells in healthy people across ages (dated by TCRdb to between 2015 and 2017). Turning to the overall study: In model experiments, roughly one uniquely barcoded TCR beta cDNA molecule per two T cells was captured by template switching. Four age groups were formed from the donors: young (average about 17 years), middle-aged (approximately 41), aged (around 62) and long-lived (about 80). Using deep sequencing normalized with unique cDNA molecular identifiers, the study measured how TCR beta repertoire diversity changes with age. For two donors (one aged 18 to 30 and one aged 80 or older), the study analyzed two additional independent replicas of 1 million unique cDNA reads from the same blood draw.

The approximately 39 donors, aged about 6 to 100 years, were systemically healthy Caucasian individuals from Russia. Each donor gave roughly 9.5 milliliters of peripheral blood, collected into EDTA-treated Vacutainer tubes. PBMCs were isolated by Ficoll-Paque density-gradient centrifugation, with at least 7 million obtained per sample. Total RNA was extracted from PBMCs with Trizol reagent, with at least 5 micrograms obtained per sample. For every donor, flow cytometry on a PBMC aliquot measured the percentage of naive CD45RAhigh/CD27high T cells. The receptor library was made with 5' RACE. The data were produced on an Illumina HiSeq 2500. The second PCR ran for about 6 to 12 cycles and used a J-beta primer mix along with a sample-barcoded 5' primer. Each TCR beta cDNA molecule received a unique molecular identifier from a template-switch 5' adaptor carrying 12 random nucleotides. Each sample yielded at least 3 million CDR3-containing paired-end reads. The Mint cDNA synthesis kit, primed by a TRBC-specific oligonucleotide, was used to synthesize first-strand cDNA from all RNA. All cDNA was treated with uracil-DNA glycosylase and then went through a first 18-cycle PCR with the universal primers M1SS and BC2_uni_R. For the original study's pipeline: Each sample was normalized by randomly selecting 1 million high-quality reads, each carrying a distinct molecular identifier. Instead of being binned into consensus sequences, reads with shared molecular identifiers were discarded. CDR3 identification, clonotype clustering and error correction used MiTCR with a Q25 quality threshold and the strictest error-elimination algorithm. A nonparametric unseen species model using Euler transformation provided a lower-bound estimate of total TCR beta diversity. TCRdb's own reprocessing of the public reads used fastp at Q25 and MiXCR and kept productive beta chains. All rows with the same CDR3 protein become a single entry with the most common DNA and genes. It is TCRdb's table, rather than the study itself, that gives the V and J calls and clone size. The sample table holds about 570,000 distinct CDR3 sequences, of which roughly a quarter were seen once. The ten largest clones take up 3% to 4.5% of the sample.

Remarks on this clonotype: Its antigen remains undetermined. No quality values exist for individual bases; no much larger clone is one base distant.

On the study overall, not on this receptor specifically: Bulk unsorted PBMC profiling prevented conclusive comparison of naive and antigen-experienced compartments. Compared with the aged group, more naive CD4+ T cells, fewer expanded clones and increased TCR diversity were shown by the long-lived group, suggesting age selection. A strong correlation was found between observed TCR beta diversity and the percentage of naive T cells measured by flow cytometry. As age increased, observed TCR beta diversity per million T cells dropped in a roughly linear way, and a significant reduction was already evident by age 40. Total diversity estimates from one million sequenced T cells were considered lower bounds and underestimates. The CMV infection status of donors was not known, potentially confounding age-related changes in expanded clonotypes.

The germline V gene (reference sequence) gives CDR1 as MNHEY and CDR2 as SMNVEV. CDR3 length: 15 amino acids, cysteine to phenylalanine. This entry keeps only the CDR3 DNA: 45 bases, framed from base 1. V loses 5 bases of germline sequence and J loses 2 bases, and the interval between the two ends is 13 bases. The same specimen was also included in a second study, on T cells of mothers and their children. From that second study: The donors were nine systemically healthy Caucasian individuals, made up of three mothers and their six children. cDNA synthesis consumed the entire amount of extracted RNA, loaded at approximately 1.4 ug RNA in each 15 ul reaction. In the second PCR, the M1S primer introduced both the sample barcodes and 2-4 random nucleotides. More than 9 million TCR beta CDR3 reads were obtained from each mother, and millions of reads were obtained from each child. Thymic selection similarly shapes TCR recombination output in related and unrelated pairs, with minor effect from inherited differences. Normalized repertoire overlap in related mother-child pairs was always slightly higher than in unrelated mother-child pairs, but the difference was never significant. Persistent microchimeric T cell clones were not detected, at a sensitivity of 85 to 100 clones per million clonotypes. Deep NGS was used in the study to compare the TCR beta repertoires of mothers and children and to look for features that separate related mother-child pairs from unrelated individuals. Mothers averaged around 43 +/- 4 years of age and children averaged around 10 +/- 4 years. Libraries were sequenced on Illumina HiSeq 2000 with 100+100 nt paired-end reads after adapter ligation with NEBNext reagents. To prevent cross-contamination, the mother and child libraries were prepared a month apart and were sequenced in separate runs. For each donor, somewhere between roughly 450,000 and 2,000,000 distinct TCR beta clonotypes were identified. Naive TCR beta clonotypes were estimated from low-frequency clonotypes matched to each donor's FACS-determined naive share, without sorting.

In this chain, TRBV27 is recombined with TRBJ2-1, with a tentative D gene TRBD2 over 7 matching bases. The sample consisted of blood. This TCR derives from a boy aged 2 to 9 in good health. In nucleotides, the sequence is TGTGCCAGCAGTCCGGGGGCGGGAGCCTACAATGAGCAGTTCTTC. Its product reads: CASSPGAGAYNEQFF.